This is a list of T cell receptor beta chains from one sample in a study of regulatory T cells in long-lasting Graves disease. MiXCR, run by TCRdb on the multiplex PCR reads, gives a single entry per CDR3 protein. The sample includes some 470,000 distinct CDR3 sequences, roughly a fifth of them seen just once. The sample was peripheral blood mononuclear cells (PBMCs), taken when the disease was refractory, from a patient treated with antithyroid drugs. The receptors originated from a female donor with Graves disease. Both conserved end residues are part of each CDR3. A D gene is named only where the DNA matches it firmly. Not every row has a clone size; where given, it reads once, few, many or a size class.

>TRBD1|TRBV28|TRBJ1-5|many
TGTGCCAGCAGCTTAAACACAGGGGGCCAGCCCCAGCATTTT
CASSLNTGGQPQHF
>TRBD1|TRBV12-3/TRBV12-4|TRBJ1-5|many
TGTGCCAGCAGGGACGGACAGGGAGGTCAGCCCCAGCATTTT
CASRDGQGGQPQHF
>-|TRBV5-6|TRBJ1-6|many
TGTGCCAGCAGCTTGTGGGGGAATTCACCCCTCCACTTT
CASSLWGNSPLHF
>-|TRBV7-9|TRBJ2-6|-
TGTGCCAGCAACCTGGGACGGATCTCTGGGGCCAACGTCCTGACTTTC
CASNLGRISGANVLTF
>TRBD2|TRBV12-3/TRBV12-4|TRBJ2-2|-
TGTGCCAGCAGAGATTCCCTAGCGGGAGGGTTCAGCACCGGGGAGCTGTTTTTT
CASRDSLAGGFSTGELFF
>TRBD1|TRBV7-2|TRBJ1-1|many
TGTGCCAGCAGCGTCGACAGGGGCTCCCCTGAAGCTTTCTTT
CASSVDRGSPEAFF
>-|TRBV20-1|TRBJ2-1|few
TGCTGCGGGACCAGGGGCTCCTACAATGAGCAGTTCTTC
CCGTRGSYNEQFF
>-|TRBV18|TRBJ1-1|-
TGTGCCAGCTCGCGGGATGAGAACACTGAAGCTTTCTTT
CASSRDENTEAFF
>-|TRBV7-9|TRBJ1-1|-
TGTGCCAGCAGCTTAGTCATGAGCACTGAAGCTTTCTTT
CASSLVMSTEAFF
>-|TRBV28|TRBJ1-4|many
TGTGCCAGCAGAGACAGCACAACTAATGAAAAACTGTTTTTT
CASRDSTTNEKLFF
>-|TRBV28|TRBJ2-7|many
TGTGCCAGCAGTTTAGAGGTATTGACAGTTTACGAGCAGTACTTC
CASSLEVLTVYEQYF
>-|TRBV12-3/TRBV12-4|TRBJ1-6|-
TGTGCCAGCAGCTGGTTCCCAGGCGAGAATTCACCCCTCCACTTT
CASSWFPGENSPLHF
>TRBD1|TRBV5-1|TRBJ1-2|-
TGCGCCAGCAGCTTGTCTGGGACAGGGACCGGCTACACCTTC
CASSLSGTGTGYTF
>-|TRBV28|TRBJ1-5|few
TGTGCCAGCAGTACCCCGGGGGTATATAGCAATCAGCCCCAGCATTTT
CASSTPGVYSNQPQHF
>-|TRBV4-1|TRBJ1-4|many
TGCGCCAGCAGCCAACCTCCAGTTGCAACTAATGAAAAACTGTTTTTT
CASSQPPVATNEKLFF
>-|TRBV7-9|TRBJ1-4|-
TGTGCCAGCAGCTTAGGTCGCCAGATGTCAACTAATGAAAAACTGTTTTTT
CASSLGRQMSTNEKLFF
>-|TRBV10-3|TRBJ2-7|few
TGTGCCATCAGTGAGTCCAGCTACGAGCAGTACTTC
CAISESSYEQYF
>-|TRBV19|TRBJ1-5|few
TGTGCCAGCGGGACGTCTCATCAGCCCCAGCATTTT
CASGTSHQPQHF
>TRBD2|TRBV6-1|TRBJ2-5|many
TGTGCCAGCAGTCCCGGGGGGGGAGAGGAGACCCAGTACTTC
CASSPGGGEETQYF
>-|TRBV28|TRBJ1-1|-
TGTGCCAGCAGAGGAGGGCCTTGGAACACTGGAGCTTTCTTT
CASRGGPWNTGAFF
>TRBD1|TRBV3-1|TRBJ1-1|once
TGTGCCAGCAGCCCGAAACAGGGGGTTCGGACTGAAGCTTTCTTT
CASSPKQGVRTEAFF
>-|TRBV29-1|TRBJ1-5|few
TGCAGCGCCGGAATCGAGGGGGGGCCCCAGCATTTT
CSAGIEGGPQHF
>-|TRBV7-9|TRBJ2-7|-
TGTGCCAGCAGCTTAGAGGCATCCTCCTACGAGCAGTACTTC
CASSLEASSYEQYF
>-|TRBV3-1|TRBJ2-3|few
TGTGCCAGCAGCCAAGAGGGGTTCGTAGATACGCAGTATTTT
CASSQEGFVDTQYF
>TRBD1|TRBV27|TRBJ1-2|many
TGTGCCAGCCGCCCAACAGGGGGAGACTATGGCTACACCTTC
CASRPTGGDYGYTF
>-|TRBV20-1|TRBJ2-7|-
TGCAGTGCCTGCCCCCAACCGGGAGCCGGCTCCTACGAGCAGTACTTC
CSACPQPGAGSYEQYF
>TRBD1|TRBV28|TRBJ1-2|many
TGTGCCAGCAGTACGGGACAGAATTATGGCTACACCTTC
CASSTGQNYGYTF
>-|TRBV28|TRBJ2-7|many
TGTGCCAGCAGTCATCAAGGACACTACGAGCAGTACTTC
CASSHQGHYEQYF
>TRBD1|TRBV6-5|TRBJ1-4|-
TGTGCCAGCAGTTCCCTCAGGGGGAGCGGTGAAAAACTGTTTTTT
CASSSLRGSGEKLFF
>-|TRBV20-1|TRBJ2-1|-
TGCAGTGCTTGGGCGGAAGGCAATGAGCAGTTCTTC
CSAWAEGNEQFF
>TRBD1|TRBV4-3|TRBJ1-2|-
TGCGCCAGCAGCCTCCGAGGGACAGATGGCTACACCTTC
CASSLRGTDGYTF
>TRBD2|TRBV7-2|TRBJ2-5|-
TGTGCCAGCAGCTTAGTCCCTAGCGGGGGGCAAGAGACCCAGTACTTC
CASSLVPSGGQETQYF
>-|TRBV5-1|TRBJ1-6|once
TGCGCCAGCAGCTTGATACCGGCGGGGGATAATTCACCCCTCCACTTT
CASSLIPAGDNSPLHF
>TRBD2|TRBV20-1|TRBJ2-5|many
TGCAGTGCTAGAGATGGAGCGGGAGGACAAGAGACCCAGTACTTC
CSARDGAGGQETQYF
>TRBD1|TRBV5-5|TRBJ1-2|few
TGTGCCAGCCAACAAGTTGCGGGACAGGGTGGCTACACCTTC
CASQQVAGQGGYTF
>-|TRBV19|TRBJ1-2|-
TGTGCCAGTAGTATAATAGGACAGACCTATGGCTACACCTTC
CASSIIGQTYGYTF
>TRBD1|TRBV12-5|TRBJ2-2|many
TGTGCTAGTGGTCCCGGGACAGTTAACACCGGGGAGCTGTTTTTT
CASGPGTVNTGELFF
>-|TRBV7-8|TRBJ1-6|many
TGTGCCAGCAGTATCTCAGGGTCGGGTTCACCCCTCCACTTT
CASSISGSGSPLHF
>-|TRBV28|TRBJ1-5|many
TGTGCCAGCAGTTCGCTGAGTTGGGGGGCGAGGGATCAGCCCCAGCATTTT
CASSSLSWGARDQPQHF
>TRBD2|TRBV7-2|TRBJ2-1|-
TGTGCCAGCAGCTTAATGGCGGGAGGGCGCAATGAGCAGTTCTTC
CASSLMAGGRNEQFF
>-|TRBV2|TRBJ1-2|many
TGTGCCAGCAGCCGACAGATAGCTAACTATGGCTACACCTTC
CASSRQIANYGYTF
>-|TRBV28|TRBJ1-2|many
TGTGCCAGCAGTTTATTCGGGGTAAACTATGGCTACACCTTC
CASSLFGVNYGYTF
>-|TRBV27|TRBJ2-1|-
TGTGCCAGCAGTTTATCGTTAGGTCTTGAGCAGTTCTTC
CASSLSLGLEQFF
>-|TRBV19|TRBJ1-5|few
TGTGCCAGTACCTGGTCTAGGCGAAATCAGCCCCAGCATTTT
CASTWSRRNQPQHF
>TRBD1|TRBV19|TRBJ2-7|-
TGTGCCAGTAGTTGGACAGGGGGCCACGAGCAGTACTTC
CASSWTGGHEQYF
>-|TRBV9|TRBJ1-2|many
TGTGCCAGCAGCGCCTTAACAGGGAACTATGGCTACACCTTC
CASSALTGNYGYTF
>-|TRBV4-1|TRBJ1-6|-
TGCGCCAGCAGCCAAGAGTCGGTGACGGTGGGGAATTCACCCCTCCACTTT
CASSQESVTVGNSPLHF
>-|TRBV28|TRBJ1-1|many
TGTGCCAGCAGTCCCCCAGGGAGGACTGAAGCTTTCTTT
CASSPPGRTEAFF